This T cell receptor (beta chain) was observed in a study of blood T cell repertoires in COVID-19. Study-level information: Samples taken during acute and convalescent COVID-19 were collected in the United States, Italy and Spain. From T cells, B-cell-depleted T cells, or PBMCs came the material, which was cDNA or gDNA.

Study processing details: Nucleated cell counts were estimated from reference gene primer amplification. Assay used: immunoSEQ multiplex PCR; TCRdb lists only in-frame clones, some missing. The V and J calls and clone size were taken over from that table, and D and trimming were inferred from the DNA. Of roughly 34,000 clones listed, 88% are singletons. Trimming stripped 3 bases from V and 4 bases from J, with 10 bases between. In germline, CDR1 is SGHDT, CDR2 YYEEEE. The CDR3 spans 14 residues. The sample taken for sequencing was peripheral blood. The TCR sequence derives from a woman aged 70 to 79 with active COVID-19. The J gene is TRBJ2-2, the V gene TRBV5-6; a weak D match, TRBD1 (5 bases). This CDR3 is CASSSAGFTGELFF. DNA for the CDR3: TGTGCCAGCAGCTCCGCAGGGTTCACCGGGGAGCTGTTTTTT. Combining the CDR3 with reference TRBV5-6 and TRBJ2-2 gives the whole variable domain DAGVTQSPTHLIKTRGQQVTLRCSPKSGHDTVSWYQQALGQGPQFIFQYYEEEERQRGNFPDRFSGHQFPNYSSELNVNALLLGDSALYLCASSSAGFTGELFFGEGSRLTVL.